This TCR beta chain comes out of a study of T cell responses to AZD1222 COVID-19 vaccine. As to this clone: Its antigen is undetermined.

Investigators merged groups given second doses at roughly 4 or roughly 12 weeks. This table comes from immunoSEQ multiplex PCR, and its TCRdb copy is limited to in-frame clones, with some not included. The sample carries 160,000 or so clones, approximately 88% recorded once. The CDR3 is 16 amino acids. Study-wide findings and caveats: Possibly, clonal diversity was underestimated; donors were largely white British and included more females. Only a handful of people who got AZD1222 tested seropositive at baseline.

The chain recombines TRBV21-1 with TRBJ2-7; the table gives TRBD1 as D, unverified against the DNA. TRBV21-1 is reported as a pseudogene. The source of this sequence is an adult who received the AZD1222 COVID-19 vaccine. This sample comprised peripheral blood, obtained 28 days after the second AZD1222 dose. CDR3 coding DNA: TGTGCCAGCAGCAAATTACAGGGTAAGAAGGCCTACGAGCAGTACTTC. As protein: CASSKLQGKKAYEQYF.